These 25 T cell receptor beta chains came from one sample sequenced in a study of blood T cell repertoires in COVID-19. Here immunoSEQ multiplex PCR was the method, and the copy in TCRdb shows in-frame clones only, minus some. The data show approximately 260,000 clones, around 87% seen once. The sample consisted of peripheral blood. Every receptor here comes from a man aged 60 to 69 who had recovered from COVID-19.

The chain combines TRBV7-2 with TRBJ1-2; D possibly corresponds to TRBD1 (5 bases). Germline V lookup: CDR1 SGHTA, CDR2 FQGNSA. The germline V and J ends were trimmed by 4 bases and 5 bases, with 17 bases remaining between them. This CDR3 has 15 residues. The CDR3 DNA sequence: TGTGCCAGCAGCTCTTTCTCGACAGAATTTTATGGCTACACCTTC. It translates to CASSSFSTEFYGYTF.

V and J are TRBV30 and TRBJ1-4, with D maybe TRBD1 (5 bases). The CDR3 sequence is 14 residues long. V was shortened by 3 bases and J by 3 bases, with 11 bases between the two germline ends. Germline V CDR1 and CDR2: GTSNPN, SVGIG (reference sequence). The CDR3 coding sequence is TGTGCCTGGAGCCTGGGGGGGTCTAATGAAAAACTGTTTTTT. It specifies CAWSLGGSNEKLFF.

This clone was found once. V gene TRBV5-1 combines with J gene TRBJ2-1, with 8 bases matching TRBD2. The germline gives CDR1 SGHRS, CDR2 YFSETQ. The CDR3 covers 16 residues. The trim removed 4 bases at V and 4 bases at J, leaving 10 bases unmatched. The CDR3 DNA reads as TGCGCCAGCAGCCAAACTCGGGGGGGCCTTTACAATGAGCAGTTCTTC. It translates to CASSQTRGGLYNEQFF.

The count of this clone is one. V usage is TRBV24-1 and J usage is TRBJ2-3; D remains ambiguous. Germline CDR1 and CDR2: KGHDR and SFDVKD. V lost 2 bases and J lost 9, with 14 bases in between. This CDR3 is 14 amino acids long. CDR3 sequence (DNA): TGTGCCACCAGTGATTGGCCCGACTTCGAGACGCAGTATTTT. Residues: CATSDWPDFETQYF.

A single count supports this clone. This sequence joins TRBV3-1 (or the pseudogene TRBV3-2) and TRBJ2-3, with D perhaps matching TRBD1 (5 bases). This CDR3 is built from 14 residues. CDR1 is LGHDT, CDR2 YNNKEL, per germline (reference sequence). Trimming stripped 4 bases from V and 6 bases from J, with 14 bases between. This CDR3 reads CASSPTGTSDTQYF. CDR3 sequence (DNA): TGTGCCAGCAGCCCCACAGGCACCTCGGATACGCAGTATTTT.

This clone was picked up one time. The V gene is TRBV7-8, the J gene TRBJ2-5, with 8 bases identical to TRBD2. Germline V gives CDR1 SGHVS, CDR2 FQNEAQ. The trim removed 4 bases at V and 3 bases at J, leaving 13 bases unmatched. The CDR3 extends over 17 amino acids. CDR3 sequence (DNA): TGTGCCAGCAGCTCTATATCAATGGGACTAGTAAAAGAGACCCAGTACTTC. It translates to CASSSISMGLVKETQYF.

This rearrangement joins TRBV4-2 to TRBJ2-2; 8 bases agree with TRBD2. The V gene end was trimmed by 4 bases and the J gene end by 1 base; junction bases not matched to a gene: 2. CDR3 size: 15 residues. Germline V lookup: CDR1 LGHNA, CDR2 YNFKEQ. CDR3 in amino acids: CASSRRGGNTGELFF. Here the CDR3 DNA reads TGTGCCAGCAGCCGTCGGGGGGGGAACACCGGGGAGCTGTTTTTT.

This clone was recorded many times. The gene calls are TRBV27 and TRBJ1-2; D perhaps matches TRBD1 (5 bases). This CDR3 comprises 12 residues. Deletions cut 8 bases from V and 8 bases from J, with 15 bases between. Germline V gene sequence: CDR1 MNHEY, CDR2 SMNVEV (reference sequence). The CDR3 nucleotides read TGTGCCAGCTTTTCAGGGAATACGGGCTACACCTTC. Protein product: CASFSGNTGYTF.

The V and J genes are TRBV7-8 and TRBJ2-7, with a weak D call TRBD1 (6 bases). The CDR3 loop spans 16 amino acids. V shed 2 bases and J shed 6 bases, with 20 bases lying between them. Germline CDR1 and CDR2: SGHVS and FQNEAQ. CDR3 in DNA: TGTGCCAGCAGCTTACCATGGGTTCAGGGGTCGCGCGAGCAGTACTTC. Protein product: CASSLPWVQGSREQYF.

The V call is TRBV28, the J call TRBJ2-2; weak D call: TRBD2 (6 bases). CDR1 is MDHEN, CDR2 SYDVKM, per germline. CDR3 length: 14 amino acids. The V end lost 7 bases, the J end lost 5 bases, and 14 bases lay between the germline ends. The CDR3 coding sequence is TGTGCCAGCATTCCCTGGAGGGAAACCGGGGAGCTGTTTTTT. It translates to CASIPWRETGELFF.

V and J are TRBV11-2 and TRBJ2-6; D is ambiguous. V gave up 5 bases and J gave up 4 bases, with 15 bases separating them. Germline assignment: CDR1 SGHAT and CDR2 FQNNGV. The CDR3 extends over 16 amino acids. DNA for the CDR3: TGTGCCAGCAGCCCCCTCGCGGAGTCGGGGGCCAACGTCCTGACTTTC. It yields the protein CASSPLAESGANVLTF. Complete variable domain (other parts from reference TRBV11-2 and TRBJ2-6): EAGVAQSPRYKIIEKRQSVAFWCNPISGHATLYWYQQILGQGPKLLIQFQNNGVVDDSQLPKDRFSAERLKGVDSTLKIQPAKLEDSAVYLCASSPLAESGANVLTFGAGSRLTVL.

The chain is built from TRBV9 and TRBJ2-3; D gene uncertain. The CDR3 has 14 amino acids. V was cut by 0 bases and J by 4 bases, with 9 bases left in between. Germline V lookup: CDR1 SGDLS, CDR2 YYNGEE. The CDR3 is CASSVVASADTQYF. The DNA for the CDR3 is TGTGCCAGCAGCGTAGTAGCTTCGGCAGATACGCAGTATTTT. The full variable domain, its missing parts supplied by reference TRBV9 and TRBJ2-3, is DSGVTQTPKHLITATGQRVTLRCSPRSGDLSVYWYQQSLDQGLQFLIQYYNGEERAKGNILERFSAQQFPDLHSELNLSSLELGDSALYFCASSVVASADTQYFGPGTRLTVL.

This chain uses TRBV5-6 with TRBJ1-4; D is uncertain. Trimming took off 4 bases at V and 4 bases at J, with 14 bases between the two ends. The CDR3 loop spans 15 amino acids. CDR1 is SGHDT, CDR2 YYEEEE, per germline. The CDR3, as DNA: TGTGCCAGCAGCCTCGGGTCAGTAAATAATGAAAAACTGTTTTTT. It translates to CASSLGSVNNEKLFF.

V gene TRBV3-1 (or the pseudogene TRBV3-2) combines with J gene TRBJ1-5, with D possibly being TRBD1 (5 bases). The CDR3 is made up of 14 amino acids. Trimming shortened V by 1 base and J by 9 bases, and 13 bases separated the two germline ends. Germline V gene data show CDR1 as LGHDT and CDR2 as YNNKEL (reference sequence). CDR3 in DNA: TGTGCCAGCAGCCAAGCTTTGAACAGGTGGCCCCAGCATTTT. Amino acids: CASSQALNRWPQHF.

The rearrangement joins TRBV9 to TRBJ2-7; no clear D gene. CDR1 is SGDLS, CDR2 YYNGEE, per germline. This CDR3 has 14 amino acids. V was shortened by 1 base and J by 0 bases, with 8 bases between the two germline ends. CDR3 loop: CASSVNSFSYEQYF. The CDR3 DNA is TGTGCCAGCAGCGTAAACAGTTTCTCCTACGAGCAGTACTTC.

In its sample, this clone was seen once. The chain couples TRBV6-5 to TRBJ2-3; D call uncertain. From germline, CDR1 is MNHEY and CDR2 SVGAGI. The CDR3 runs 13 residues. Trimming left V 5 bases short and J 2 bases short, with 8 bases between. The CDR3 loop reads CASSTSPTDTQYF. CDR3 sequence (DNA): TGTGCCAGCAGTACATCTCCCACAGATACGCAGTATTTT.

This clone was observed once. The CDR3 reads CASSPGVAGSGETQYF. In nucleotides, the CDR3 is TGTGCCAGCTCACCAGGAGTAGCGGGCTCGGGGGAGACCCAGTACTTC. This rearrangement joins TRBV18 to TRBJ2-5; 7 nucleotides line up with TRBD2. In germline, CDR1 is KGHSH, CDR2 LQKENI. The ends lost 2 bases at V and 5 bases at J; junction bases unmatched: 11. The CDR3 runs to 16 residues.

CDR3 sequence: CATGRGGDEQFF. The CDR3 region has the DNA TGTGCCACGGGTAGGGGCGGGGATGAGCAGTTCTTC. J is TRBJ2-1 and V is TRBV6-5; perhaps TRBD2 as D (6 bases). Trimming cost V 10 bases and J 8 bases, with 15 bases left between them. The CDR3 contains 12 residues. Germline lookup yields CDR1 MNHEY and CDR2 SVGAGI.

The V gene is TRBV9, the J gene TRBJ2-2; the match to TRBD1 covers 7 bases. Germline V gene data show CDR1 as SGDLS and CDR2 as YYNGEE. The CDR3 sequence is 17 residues long. V shed 3 bases and J 4 bases; nucleotides not matched to a gene: 12. The CDR3 region is CASSARTGTAGTGELFF. For the CDR3, the DNA is TGTGCCAGCAGCGCGCGGACCGGGACAGCCGGCACCGGGGAGCTGTTTTTT.

The V call is TRBV24-1, the J call TRBJ1-5, with D possibly being TRBD1 (6 bases). V lost 4 bases and J 6 bases, leaving 12 bases between the germline ends. Germline CDR1 is KGHDR and CDR2 is SFDVKD. CDR3 length: 14 amino acids. CDR3 in DNA: TGTGCCACCAGTGAAAACAGGGTGGGTCAGCCCCAGCATTTT. It specifies CATSENRVGQPQHF.

The V call is TRBV2, the J call TRBJ2-3, with no clear D. Germline V gives CDR1 SNHLY, CDR2 FYNNEI. The CDR3 loop spans 11 amino acids. V shed 8 bases and J shed 2 bases, with 5 bases lying between them. CDR3 DNA: TGTGCCAGCGCTACCACAGATACGCAGTATTTT. Protein sequence: CASATTDTQYF.

The rearrangement uses TRBV5-1 and TRBJ2-2, with a weak D call TRBD1 (6 bases). Germline CDR1 SGHRS, CDR2 YFSETQ. The CDR3 totals 16 residues. Trimming cost V 4 bases and J 5 bases, with 18 bases left between them. CDR3 residues: CASSEQQGIETGELFF. DNA of the CDR3: TGCGCCAGCAGCGAGCAACAGGGCATCGAAACCGGGGAGCTGTTTTTT.

V is TRBV18 and J is TRBJ1-3; 7 bases map to TRBD1. CDR3 length: 15 amino acids. Germline lookup yields CDR1 KGHSH and CDR2 LQKENI. Losses at the gene ends were 3 bases for V and 1 base for J; bases not matched to a gene: 3. Here the CDR3 DNA reads TGTGCCAGCTCACCCCCGACAGGGTCTGGAAACACCATATATTTT. Amino acid sequence: CASSPPTGSGNTIYF.

This clone occurred once. The chain combines TRBV3-1 (or the pseudogene TRBV3-2) with TRBJ2-2, with D tentatively TRBD2 (5 bases). The CDR3 spans 13 residues. With 5 bases removed from V and 7 bases from J, the gap between germline ends came to 11 bases. Germline CDR1 reads LGHDT; CDR2 reads YNNKEL (reference sequence). CDR3 bases: TGTGCCAGCAGCTTTCAGCGGCGCGGGGAGCTGTTTTTT. This codes for CASSFQRRGELFF.

This rearrangement joins TRBV7-9 to TRBJ2-2, with 10 bases that match TRBD1. The V gene's germline CDR1 is SEHNR and CDR2 FQNEAQ (reference sequence). The CDR3 runs to 15 residues. V trimming: 3 bases; J trimming: 2 bases; junction bases outside the gene matches: 0. The DNA of the CDR3 is TGTGCCAGCAGCTTGACAGGGGGCAACACCGGGGAGCTGTTTTTT. Its translation: CASSLTGGNTGELFF.